Below, 14 T cell receptor beta chains from the same sample are listed, as sequenced in a study of blood T cell repertoires in COVID-19. Profiling relied on immunoSEQ multiplex PCR, and the TCRdb table lists in-frame clones only, not all of them. Of about 410,000 clones listed, roughly 88% are singletons. The sequencing input was peripheral blood. The receptors were gathered from a woman in her twenties or thirties with active or convalescent COVID-19.

The chain uses TRBV11-3 and TRBJ2-1, with TRBD1 matching over 9 bases. The CDR3 runs to 14 residues. Trimming at V came to 4 bases and at J to 9 bases, leaving 7 bases not matched to a gene. The V gene's germline CDR1 is SGHNT and CDR2 YENEEA. DNA for the CDR3: TGTGCCAGCAGCTCAGGACAGGGGAGCGTTGAGCAGTTCTTC. As protein: CASSSGQGSVEQFF.

V usage is TRBV19 and J usage is TRBJ2-7; TRBD1 aligns across 7 bases. This CDR3 region has 15 residues. Germline values: CDR1 LNHDA, CDR2 SQIVND (reference sequence). V shed 1 base, J shed 3 bases, and the junction held 6 bases outside the gene matches. Here the CDR3 reads CASSIGRGQFYEQYF. In DNA, the CDR3 is TGTGCCAGTAGTATAGGTAGGGGGCAATTCTACGAGCAGTACTTC.

The chain combines TRBV19 with TRBJ1-6, with TRBD1 matching 8 bases. CDR1 is LNHDA and CDR2 is SQIVND in the germline V gene (reference sequence). The CDR3 spans 15 residues. The V segment lost 1 base and the J segment 7 bases; nucleotides outside the gene matches: 3. CDR3 nucleotides: TGTGCCAGTAGTATAGGCGGACAGGGAAATTCACCCCTCCACTTT. Translating gives CASSIGGQGNSPLHF.

V gene TRBV2 combines with J gene TRBJ1-5; 7 nucleotides agree with TRBD1. Looked up from germline, CDR1 is SNHLY and CDR2 is FYNNEI. The ends lost 5 bases at V and 5 bases at J; junction bases unmatched: 9. CDR3 length: 15 amino acids. Here the CDR3 reads CASSRTRGHDQPQHF. CDR3 sequence (DNA): TGTGCCAGCAGTCGGACAAGGGGGCATGATCAGCCCCAGCATTTT.

The rearrangement joins TRBV7-9 to TRBJ1-1; D not resolved. Trimming took off 1 base at V and 7 bases at J, with 13 bases between the two ends. Looked up from germline, CDR1 is SEHNR and CDR2 is FQNEAQ (reference sequence). This CDR3 has 14 amino acids. The CDR3 bases are TGTGCCAGCAGCTTAGGTCTGGGCGTCAGTGAAGCTTTCTTT. It yields the protein CASSLGLGVSEAFF.

The genes are TRBV25-1 and TRBJ1-2; 7 bases agree with TRBD1. V dropped 5 bases and J dropped 1; count of bases not matched to a gene: 4. The CDR3 is 14 residues long. Germline V gives CDR1 MGHDK, CDR2 SYGVNS. CDR3 amino acids: CASSRRQGNYGYTF. The CDR3 DNA sequence: TGTGCCAGCAGTAGACGACAGGGTAACTATGGCTACACCTTC.

The J gene is TRBJ1-1, the V gene TRBV7-7, with 9 bases matching TRBD1. The V gene's germline CDR1 is SSHAT and CDR2 FNYEAQ (reference sequence). V trimming: 7 bases; J trimming: 2 bases; junction bases outside the gene matches: 8. The CDR3 loop spans 15 amino acids. CDR3 region: CASTPGTGTNTEAFF. As DNA, the CDR3 is TGTGCCAGCACCCCTGGGACAGGGACCAACACTGAAGCTTTCTTT.

This rearrangement joins TRBV6-5 to TRBJ1-5, with a tentative D call TRBD1 (5 bases). Germline values: CDR1 MNHEY, CDR2 SVGAGI. Trimming pared 7 bases from V and 9 bases from J, leaving 13 bases between. The CDR3 sequence is 12 residues long. The CDR3: CASTQVPWPQHF. The CDR3 nucleotides read TGTGCCAGCACACAGGTCCCGTGGCCCCAGCATTTT.

The rearrangement links TRBV7-6 to TRBJ1-2; 10 positions match TRBD1. Trimming cost V 4 bases and J 5 bases; bases outside gene matches: 19. Germline V CDR1 and CDR2: SGHVS, FNYEAQ. This CDR3 region has 19 residues. The CDR3 here is CASSSIVWGTGDLGYGYTF. The DNA for the CDR3 is TGTGCCAGCAGCTCGATAGTTTGGGGGACAGGGGATCTCGGATATGGCTACACCTTC.

The chain recombines TRBV30 with TRBJ2-2, with D unclear. CDR3 length: 15 residues. With 3 bases removed from V and 4 bases from J, the gap between germline ends came to 15 bases. Germline V gives CDR1 GTSNPN, CDR2 SVGIG (reference sequence). In nucleotides, the CDR3 is TGTGCCTGGAGAGGCGGTTTTTTAACCACCGGGGAGCTGTTTTTT. This gives the protein CAWRGGFLTTGELFF.

This clone is a singleton in its sample. This sequence joins TRBV29-1 and TRBJ1-2, with a possible D match to TRBD1 (6 bases). The V and J ends lost 4 bases and 6 bases respectively, with 12 bases between them. The CDR3 totals 12 residues. Per germline, CDR1 SQVTM and CDR2 ANQGSEA. The CDR3 region is CSVAENRDGYTF. In nucleotides, the CDR3 is TGCAGCGTTGCCGAAAACAGGGATGGCTACACCTTC.

The CDR3, as DNA: TGCGCCAGCAGCCAACTAGCGCAGGGTAGAGCTAACTATGGCTACACCTTC. It is translated as CASSQLAQGRANYGYTF. The rearrangement joins TRBV4-1 to TRBJ1-2; TRBD1 is a possible D gene (5 bases). The CDR3 is 17 residues long. Germline V CDR1 and CDR2: MGHRA, YSYEKL. Trimming stripped 2 bases from V and 0 bases from J, with 16 bases between.

The chain is built from TRBV5-4 and TRBJ2-5; 9 positions agree with TRBD2. From germline, CDR1 is SGHNT and CDR2 YYREEE (reference sequence). Trimming at V came to 4 bases and at J to 5 bases, leaving 9 bases not matched to a gene. The CDR3 consists of 15 residues. CDR3 sequence: CASSPATSGGETQYF. CDR3 DNA sequence: TGTGCCAGCAGCCCAGCGACTAGCGGCGGGGAGACCCAGTACTTC.

The chain carries TRBV7-2 and TRBJ1-4; D perhaps matches TRBD1 (5 bases). The germline V gene encodes CDR1 SGHTA and CDR2 FQGNSA. The ends were cut back, 3 bases at V and 3 bases at J, with 14 bases in the middle. The CDR3 has 16 amino acids. The CDR3 spells CASSFRQGPPNEKLFF. The CDR3 DNA is TGTGCCAGCAGCTTCCGTCAGGGTCCTCCTAATGAAAAACTGTTTTTT.